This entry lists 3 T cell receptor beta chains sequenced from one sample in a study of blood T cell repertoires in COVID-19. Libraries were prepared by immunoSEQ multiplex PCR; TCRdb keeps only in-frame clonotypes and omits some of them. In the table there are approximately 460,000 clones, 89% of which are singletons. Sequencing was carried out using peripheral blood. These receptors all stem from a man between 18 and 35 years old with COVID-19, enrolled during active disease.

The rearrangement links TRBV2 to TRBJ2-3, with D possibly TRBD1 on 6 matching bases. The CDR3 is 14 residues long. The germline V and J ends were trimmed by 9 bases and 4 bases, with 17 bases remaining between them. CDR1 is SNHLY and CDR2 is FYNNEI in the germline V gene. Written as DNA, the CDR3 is TGTGCCAGAGTCTTTTACAGGGAACCAGATACGCAGTATTTT. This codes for CARVFYREPDTQYF.

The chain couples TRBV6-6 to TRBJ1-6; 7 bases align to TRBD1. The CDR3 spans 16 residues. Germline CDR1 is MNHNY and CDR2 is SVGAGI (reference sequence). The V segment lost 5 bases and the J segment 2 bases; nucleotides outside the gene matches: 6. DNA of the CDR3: TGTGCCAGCAGTCCGACAGGGACGACCTATAATTCACCCCTCCACTTT. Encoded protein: CASSPTGTTYNSPLHF.

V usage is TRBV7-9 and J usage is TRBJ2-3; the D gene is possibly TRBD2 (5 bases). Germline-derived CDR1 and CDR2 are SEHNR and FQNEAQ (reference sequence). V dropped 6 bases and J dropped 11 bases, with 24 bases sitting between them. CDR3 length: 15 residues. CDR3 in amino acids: CASSKERVPSSGQYF. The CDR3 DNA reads TGTGCCAGCAGTAAGGAGAGGGTGCCCTCCTCGGGGCAGTATTTT.